The entry that follows covers one T cell receptor (beta chain) sequence. Its antigen remains unidentified. A J-beta primer mix and a sample-barcoded 5' primer were used in a second PCR of roughly 6 to 11 cycles. TCRdb re-called the 5' RACE reads through MiXCR, storing one row per CDR3 protein. Seen here are around 1,000,000 distinct CDR3 sequences, around 25% observed once, and the top ten hold less than 0.85%. This sample stems from a study of blood T cells in healthy people across ages. The study's findings and limits: There was no known CMV status for donors, so expanded clonotype changes were possibly confounded.

Looked up from germline, CDR1 is SGHDN and CDR2 is FVKESK. CDR3 length: 18 residues. The data were also submitted as part of a second study, on T cells of mothers and their children. As that report states: Each mother gave over 8.5 million TCR beta CDR3 reads; each child, some 2.8 million.

The chain carries TRBV14 and TRBJ2-5, with 9 bases identical to TRBD1. The closer fit of TRBJ2-1 to the DNA end suggests the J call may be wrong. This clonotype originated in a girl aged 2 to 9 in good health. The sample comprised blood. CDR3 in amino acids: CASTQNKIQGAIYNEQFF. Written as DNA, the CDR3 is TGTGCCAGCACACAAAACAAAATACAGGGGGCTATCTACAATGAGCAGTTCTTC.